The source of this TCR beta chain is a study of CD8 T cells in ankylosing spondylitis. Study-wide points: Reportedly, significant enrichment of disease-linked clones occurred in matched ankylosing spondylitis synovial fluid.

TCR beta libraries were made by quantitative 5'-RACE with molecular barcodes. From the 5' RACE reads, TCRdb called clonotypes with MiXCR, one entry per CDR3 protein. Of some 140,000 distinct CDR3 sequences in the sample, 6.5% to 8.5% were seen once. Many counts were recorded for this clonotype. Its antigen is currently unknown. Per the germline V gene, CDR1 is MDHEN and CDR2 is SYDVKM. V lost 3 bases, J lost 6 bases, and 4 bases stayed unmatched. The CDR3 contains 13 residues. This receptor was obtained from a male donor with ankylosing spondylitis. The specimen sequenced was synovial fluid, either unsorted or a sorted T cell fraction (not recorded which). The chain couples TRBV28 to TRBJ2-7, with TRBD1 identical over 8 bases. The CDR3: CASSFPGTGEQYF. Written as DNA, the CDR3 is TGTGCCAGCAGTTTCCCTGGGACAGGCGAGCAGTACTTC. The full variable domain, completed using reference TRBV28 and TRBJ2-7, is DVKVTQSSRYLVKRTGEKVFLECVQDMDHENMFWYRQDPGLGLRLIYFSYDVKMKEKGDIPEGYSVSREKKERFSLILESASTNQTSMYLCASSFPGTGEQYFGPGTRLTVT.